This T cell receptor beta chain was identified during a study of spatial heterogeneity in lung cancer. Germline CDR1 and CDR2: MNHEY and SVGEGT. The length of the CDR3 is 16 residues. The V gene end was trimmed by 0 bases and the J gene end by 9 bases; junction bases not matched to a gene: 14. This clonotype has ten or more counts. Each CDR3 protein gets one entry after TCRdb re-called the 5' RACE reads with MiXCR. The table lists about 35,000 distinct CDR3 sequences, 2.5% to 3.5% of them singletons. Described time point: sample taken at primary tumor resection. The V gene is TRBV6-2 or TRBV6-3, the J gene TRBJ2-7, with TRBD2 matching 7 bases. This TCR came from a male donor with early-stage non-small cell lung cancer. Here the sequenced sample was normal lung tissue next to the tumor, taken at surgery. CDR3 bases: TGTGCCAGCAGTTACTCGAGCCGCTCGGTAGCGGGTGGGCAGTACTTC. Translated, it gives CASSYSSRSVAGGQYF.